This T cell receptor (beta chain) was profiled in a study of CD8 T cells in ankylosing spondylitis. Study-wide results and limits: Among TCR beta sequences, a motif of under 10 highly homologous variants appeared characteristic of ankylosing spondylitis blood. Matched synovial fluid from ankylosing spondylitis patients was reported to be enriched for disease-linked clones.

There are 13 residues in the CDR3. Germline-derived CDR1 and CDR2 are MDHEN and SYDVKM. V shed 5 bases and J shed 6 bases, with 13 bases lying between them. TCRdb independently ran MiXCR on the 5' RACE reads; one entry per CDR3 protein. The table has approximately 130,000 distinct CDR3 sequences, around 10% seen once; the top ten hold 4.1%. This clonotype was counted ten times or more. The antigen is unknown. This clonotype was sampled from a female donor with ankylosing spondylitis or in good health (not recorded which). Material: blood, either unsorted or a sorted T cell fraction (not recorded which). The V and J genes are TRBV28 and TRBJ1-2; no definite D call. CDR3 nucleotide sequence: TGTGCCAGCAGTCCTAGGCTCCGGGATGGCTACACCTTC. Amino acids: CASSPRLRDGYTF.